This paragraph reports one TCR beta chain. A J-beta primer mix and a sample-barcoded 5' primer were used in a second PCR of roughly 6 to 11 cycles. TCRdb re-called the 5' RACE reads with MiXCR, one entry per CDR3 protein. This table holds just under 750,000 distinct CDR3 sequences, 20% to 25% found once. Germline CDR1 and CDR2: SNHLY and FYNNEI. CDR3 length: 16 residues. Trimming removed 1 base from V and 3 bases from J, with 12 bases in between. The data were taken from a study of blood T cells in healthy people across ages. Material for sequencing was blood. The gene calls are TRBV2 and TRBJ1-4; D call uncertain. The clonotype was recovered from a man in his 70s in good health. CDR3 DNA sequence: TGTGCCAGCAGTGAAGAACTACTTTTTTCTAATGAAAAACTGTTTTTT. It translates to CASSEELLFSNEKLFF. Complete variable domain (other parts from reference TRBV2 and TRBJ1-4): EPEVTQTPSHQVTQMGQEVILRCVPISNHLYFYWYRQILGQKVEFLVSFYNNEISEKSEIFDDQFSVERPDGSNFTLKIRSTKLEDSAMYFCASSEELLFSNEKLFFGSGTQLSVL.